This TCR beta chain was observed in a study of OX40 agonist ivuxolimab in advanced cancers. Autoimmune disease history or systemic immunosuppression excluded patients. Whole-study results and caveats: Both blood CD4+ and CD8+ T cells showed clonal growth by week 6 at 0.1 to 3.0 mg/kg.

The V gene lost 4 bases and the J gene lost 0 bases, with 9 bases spanning the gap. Germline CDR1 reads SNHLY; CDR2 reads FYNNEI. The CDR3 consists of 14 residues. Only in-frame clones appear in the TCRdb table, and some are missing; sequencing was by immunoSEQ multiplex PCR. The sample lists about 48,000 clones, around 74% occurring once. On this clone: What it binds is not known.

The starting material was CD4+ or CD8+ T cells sorted from blood, obtained in a trial of the OX40 agonist ivuxolimab. The sequence was obtained from an adult with an advanced solid tumor such as melanoma, head and neck, liver or kidney cancer. The chain is built from TRBV2 and TRBJ2-5; TRBD1 might be the D (5 bases). The CDR3 region is CASSADRNQETQYF. The CDR3 bases are TGTGCCAGCAGTGCTGACAGAAACCAAGAGACCCAGTACTTC.